This T cell receptor (beta chain) was found in a study of chemoradiotherapy in HPV16-positive cancers. Study-level points and caveats: In HPV16-positive patients, HPV-responsive T-cell expansion tracked better recurrence-free survival. Candidate HPV-specific clones and E7-related TCR motifs grew in tumor during treatment. Functional assays defining HPV-specific T cells used only a couple of HPV16-positive patients.

Assay: immunoSEQ multiplex PCR; the TCRdb copy retains only in-frame clones and omits some. The table includes some 4,900 clones, approximately 80% detected once. V lost 7 bases, J lost 1 base, and 26 bases lay in between. Germline V gene sequence: CDR1 SGDLS, CDR2 YYNGEE. This CDR3 comprises 18 residues. Remarks on this clone: What it binds is unknown.

Repertoires were sampled repeatedly during chemoradiotherapy. The chain uses TRBV9 and TRBJ1-2; a weak D match, TRBD1 (5 bases). Sample: tumor tissue, taken from a patient who underwent chemoradiotherapy. The clonotype originates from a human donor with HPV-associated anogenital cancer. CDR3 nucleotide sequence: TGTGCCAGCCGGGTTTCGGGGCTTGGATCCTTTTTTAACTATGGCTACACCTTC. It translates to CASRVSGLGSFFNYGYTF.